The T cell receptor (beta chain) described here comes from a study of T cells in tuberculosis. Study-level background: A South African cohort included IGRA-negative adolescents, latently infected IGRA-positive adolescents and adults with active tuberculosis.

With respect to this clone: Its antigen is as yet unknown.

The data were produced by immunoSEQ multiplex PCR, yet TCRdb's version contains in-frame clones alone and is incomplete. The sample lists about 34,000 clones; around 97% were seen once. Latent tuberculosis screening used tuberculin skin test and IGRA at entry. The germline gives CDR1 MGHRA, CDR2 YSYEKL. Trimming removed 4 bases from V and 4 bases from J, with 16 bases in between. This CDR3 is 15 amino acids long. General study findings and limits: Active tuberculosis patients had shorter CDR3-alpha; the beta difference was nonsignificant. Using the GMM-specific repertoire gave 87% accuracy versus roughly 70% with motifs.

This rearrangement joins TRBV4-1 to TRBJ1-2, with D perhaps matching TRBD1 (6 bases). The receptor was derived from a donor between 10 and 29 years old with latent tuberculosis or without tuberculosis infection. The sample taken for sequencing was PBMCs. The CDR3 loop is CASSPPGALAYGYTF. Here the CDR3 DNA reads TGCGCCAGCAGCCCCCCAGGGGCTTTGGCCTATGGCTACACCTTC.